These T cell receptor beta chains were read from a single sample in a study of T cells in Graves' hyperthyroidism and ophthalmopathy. TCRdb fed the multiplex PCR reads into MiXCR, producing one record per CDR3 protein. The table has about 49,000 distinct CDR3 sequences, 54% seen once. Sequenced material: peripheral blood or thyroid tissue (not recorded which). The receptors come from a young man with Graves' hyperthyroidism. The conserved cysteine and the conserved F or W are not part of the CDR3 here.

v_gene | CDR3aa
TRBV6-5 | ASSYAGGQAETQY
TRBV6-1 | AISEAGGAVYQPQH
TRBV5-6 | ASSAMGDSYFGYT
TRBV6-6 | ASRPTSGGYYEQY
TRBV5-1 | ASSGARGTGDRETQY
TRBV2 | ASGPGTRAEKLF
TRBV15 | ATSRDRGENQPQH
TRBV2 | ASRPETGGYGQY
TRBV29-1 | SVEYDRVGYT
TRBV6-5 | ASSERGAKEQY
TRBV29-1 | SVETSGVSTGELF
TRBV15 | ATSRGVVSPLTSGKETQY
TRBV6-5 | ASSPGANSPLH
TRBV7-2 | ASGGAEQY
TRBV10-2 | ASSVAGGNQPQH
TRBV20-1 | SAQGGQGVSEQY
TRBV12-3/TRBV12-4 | ASRGEVETQY
TRBV9 | ASSVGLFSYEQY
TRBV7-3 | ASSPDRNYGYT
TRBV29-1 | SVKRLVTDTQY
TRBV6-6 | ASGILQETGELF
TRBV11-1 | ASSSDGQIRAYEQY
TRBV12-3/TRBV12-4 | ASSPGQAYGYT
TRBV25-1 | ASSEYGDRADNSPLH
TRBV27 | ASSLFETGDGNTIY
TRBV10-3 | AISGRNTIY
TRBV4-2 | ASSQAGSSYNSPLH
TRBV25-1 | ASSLGGEKLF
TRBV4-3 | ASSPSLWRVNYEQY
TRBV20-1 | SARDFPGSSEKLF
TRBV24-1 | ASSHDGNQPQH
TRBV29-1 | SGGETQY
TRBV9 | AGSAGTGHSNQPQH
TRBV4-3 | ASSQERGAQSGYT
TRBV10-2 | ASRGQGANEQY
TRBV12-3/TRBV12-4 | ASSLGVSNQPQH
TRBV19 | AAAGTGNQPQH
TRBV4-3 | ASSQGAGTRVNGELF
TRBV28 | ASSLSLQAISGANVLT
TRBV6-5 | ASRPPGGKAF
TRBV9 | ASSVAGTTYEQY
TRBV9 | ASSQVGANVLT
TRBV29-1 | SVHHKDGNTIY
TRBV5-6 | ASSLGTGNNQPQH
TRBV7-9 | ASRFGLNGYT
TRBV20-1 | SASQGVDEAF
TRBV20-1 | SAEAGVRTDTQY
TRBV29-1 | SVTPSGTGETQY